This TCR beta chain was sequenced during a study of blood T cell repertoires in COVID-19. Whole-study context: Samples taken during acute and convalescent COVID-19 were collected in the United States, Italy and Spain. The analysed material was cDNA or gDNA that came from T cells, B-cell-depleted T cells, or PBMCs.

Produced via immunoSEQ multiplex PCR; TCRdb's table is partial and in-frame only. The sample consists of fewer than 85,000 clones, around nine tenths of them appearing once. This CDR3 contains 15 residues. V lost 3 bases, J lost 2 bases, and 8 bases lay in between. Germline-derived CDR1 and CDR2 are MDHEN and SYDVKM. Sequencing was performed on peripheral blood. The chain links TRBV28 to TRBJ2-6; D uncertain. The origin of this receptor is a man aged 50-60 years with active COVID-19. In DNA form, the CDR3 reads TGTGCCAGCAGTTTGTCGGTAGCTGGGGCCAACGTCCTGACTTTC. The encoded protein is CASSLSVAGANVLTF.